The source of this TCR beta chain is a study of shared clonotypes between healthy human individuals. The genomic DNA of each subset was split evenly across several immunoSEQ plates. Sequenced by immunoSEQ multiplex PCR; TCRdb stores in-frame clones only, minus some. The data show millions of clones, with roughly 94% seen just once and more than 0.1% held by the top ten. Study results and limitations: Represented diversity, genetic and exposure-history alike, was limited by few donors. Compared with clonotypes that all four donors shared, non-shared clonotypes had lower generation probabilities.

About this clone itself: Its antigen is currently unknown.

The clonotype comes from a man in his late teens or twenties in good health. Sequencing input: naive CD4+ T cells sorted from blood. Described subset: CD45RA+ positively selected.

The CDR3 DNA reads as TGTGCCAGCAGTTTATCTACCGGACAGGACTACGAGCAGTACTTC. Amino acids: CASSLSTGQDYEQYF. The chain links TRBV28 to TRBJ2-7; TRBD1 matches at 7 bases. Trimming removed 1 base from V and 3 bases from J; junction bases left unmatched: 6. The CDR3 length is 15 residues. Per the germline V gene, CDR1 is MDHEN and CDR2 is SYDVKM.